The present TCR beta chain was sequenced within a study of CD8+CD57+ T cells in acquired aplastic anemia. Study as a whole: Each DNA sample taken from sorted CD4+ and CD8+ cells came to 3 to 4 ug on average. As sequenced from healthy donors, CD4+ cells averaged around 10 million reads. General study points: It was found that almost 30 CD8+ CDR3 sequences were shared between patients and controls. Patients showed no significant difference from controls in CD8+ Simpson's diversity.

With regard to this clonotype: The antigen remains unidentified.

CDR1 and CDR2 (germline): SGHAT, FQNNGV. The CDR3 contains 13 residues. Trimming shortened V by 0 bases and J by 5 bases, and 7 bases separated the two germline ends. Profiles of TCR beta VDJ and CDR3 were generated from a genomic DNA template. TCRdb analysed the reads with MiXCR anew, one entry per CDR3 protein. Of about 110,000 distinct CDR3 sequences detected, around 53% appear once; the ten largest clones hold around a third. V gene TRBV11-2 combines with J gene TRBJ2-5, with D unclear. The specimen sequenced was sorted CD4+, CD8+, or CD8+CD57+ T cells (not recorded which) from PBMCs. The origin of this receptor is a human donor in good health, serving as a control. CDR3 region: CASSLEGNETQYF. As DNA, the CDR3 is TGTGCCAGCAGCTTAGAGGGGAATGAGACCCAGTACTTC.